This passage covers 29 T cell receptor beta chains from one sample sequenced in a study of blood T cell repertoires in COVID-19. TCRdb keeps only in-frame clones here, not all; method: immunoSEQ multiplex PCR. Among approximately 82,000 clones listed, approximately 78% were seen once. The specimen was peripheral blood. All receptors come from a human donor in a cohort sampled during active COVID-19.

The CDR3 sequence: CASSLRGFNTEAFF. CDR3 sequence (DNA): TGTGCCAGCAGCCTCCGGGGATTTAACACTGAAGCTTTCTTT. The rearrangement uses TRBV3-1 (or the pseudogene TRBV3-2) and TRBJ1-1, with unresolved D. Germline-derived CDR1 and CDR2 are LGHDT and YNNKEL (reference sequence). The V end lost 4 bases, the J end lost 2 bases, and 11 bases lay between the germline ends. CDR3 length: 14 amino acids.

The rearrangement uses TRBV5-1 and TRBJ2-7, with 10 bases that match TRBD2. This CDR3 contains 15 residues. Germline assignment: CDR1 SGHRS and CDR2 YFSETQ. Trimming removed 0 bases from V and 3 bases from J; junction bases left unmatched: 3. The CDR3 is CASSLEASGGYEQYF. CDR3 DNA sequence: TGCGCCAGCAGCTTGGAGGCTAGCGGGGGCTACGAGCAGTACTTC.

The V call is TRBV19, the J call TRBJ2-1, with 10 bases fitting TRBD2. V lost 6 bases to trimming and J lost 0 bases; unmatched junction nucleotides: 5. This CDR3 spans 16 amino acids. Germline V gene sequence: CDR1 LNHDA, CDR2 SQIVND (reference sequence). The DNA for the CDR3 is TGTGCCAGTAGGGGACTAGCGTCTAGCTCCTACAATGAGCAGTTCTTC. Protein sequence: CASRGLASSSYNEQFF.

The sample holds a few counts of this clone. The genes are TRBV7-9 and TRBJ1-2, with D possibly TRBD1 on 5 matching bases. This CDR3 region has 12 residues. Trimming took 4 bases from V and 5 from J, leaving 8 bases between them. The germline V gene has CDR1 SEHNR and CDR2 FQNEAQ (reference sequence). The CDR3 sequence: CASSSQEYGYTF. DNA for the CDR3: TGTGCCAGCAGCTCACAGGAATATGGCTACACCTTC.

CDR3 region: CASSPGTGARLNTEAFF. For the CDR3, the DNA is TGTGCCAGCTCACCCGGGACAGGCGCAAGATTGAACACTGAAGCTTTCTTT. The rearrangement links TRBV18 to TRBJ1-1; 8 nucleotides match TRBD1. The CDR3 extends over 17 amino acids. V lost 3 bases to trimming and J lost 0 bases; unmatched junction nucleotides: 9. Germline values: CDR1 KGHSH, CDR2 LQKENI.

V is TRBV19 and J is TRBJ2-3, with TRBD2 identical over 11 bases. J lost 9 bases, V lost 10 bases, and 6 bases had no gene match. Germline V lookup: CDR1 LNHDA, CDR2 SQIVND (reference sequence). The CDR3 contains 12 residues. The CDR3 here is CATGLAGHTQYF. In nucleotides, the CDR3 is TGTGCCACCGGACTAGCGGGCCACACGCAGTATTTT.

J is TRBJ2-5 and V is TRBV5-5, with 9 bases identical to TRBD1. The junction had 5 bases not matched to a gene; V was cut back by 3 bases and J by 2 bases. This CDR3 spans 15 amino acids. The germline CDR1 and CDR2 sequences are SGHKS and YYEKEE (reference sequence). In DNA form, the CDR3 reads TGTGCCAGCAGCTCCGGGACAGGGTCGCAAGAGACCCAGTACTTC. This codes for CASSSGTGSQETQYF.

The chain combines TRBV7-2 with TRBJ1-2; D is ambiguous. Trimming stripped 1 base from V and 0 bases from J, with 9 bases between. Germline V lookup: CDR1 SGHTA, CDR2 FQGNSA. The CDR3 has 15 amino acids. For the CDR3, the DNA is TGTGCCAGCAGCTTAGTCGGCGGAGCTAACTATGGCTACACCTTC. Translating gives CASSLVGGANYGYTF.

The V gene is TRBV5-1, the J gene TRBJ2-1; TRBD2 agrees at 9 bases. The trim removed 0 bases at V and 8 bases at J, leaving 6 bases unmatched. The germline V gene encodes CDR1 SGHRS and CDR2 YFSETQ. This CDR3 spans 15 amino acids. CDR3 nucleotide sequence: TGCGCCAGCAGCTTGGGTCTTAGCGGGGGCCATGAGCAGTTCTTC. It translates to CASSLGLSGGHEQFF.

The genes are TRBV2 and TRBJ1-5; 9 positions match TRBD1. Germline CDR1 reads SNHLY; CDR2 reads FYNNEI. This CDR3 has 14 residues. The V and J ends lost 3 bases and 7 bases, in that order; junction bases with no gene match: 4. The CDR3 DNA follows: TGTGCCAGCAGTGAGGAGACAGGGGGACAGCCCCAGCATTTT. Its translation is CASSEETGGQPQHF.

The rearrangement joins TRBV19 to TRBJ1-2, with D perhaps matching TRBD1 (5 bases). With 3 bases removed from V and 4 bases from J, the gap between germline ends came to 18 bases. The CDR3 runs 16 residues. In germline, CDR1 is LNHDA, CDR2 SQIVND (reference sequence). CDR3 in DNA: TGTGCCAGTAGTATGGGGAAGCGCGGGGGGAGCTATGGCTACACCTTC. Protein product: CASSMGKRGGSYGYTF.

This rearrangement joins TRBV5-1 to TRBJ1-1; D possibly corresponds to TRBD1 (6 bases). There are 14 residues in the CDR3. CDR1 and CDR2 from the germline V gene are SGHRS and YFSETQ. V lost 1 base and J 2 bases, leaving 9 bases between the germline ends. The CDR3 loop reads CASSLQQGNTEAFF. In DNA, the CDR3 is TGCGCCAGCAGCTTGCAACAGGGTAACACTGAAGCTTTCTTT.

CDR3 sequence: CASSSIGLAEDTQYF. CDR3 bases: TGTGCCAGCAGTTCCATCGGACTAGCGGAAGATACGCAGTATTTT. This chain links TRBV6-2 or TRBV6-3 with TRBJ2-3; TRBD2 matches at 10 bases. With V trimmed by 4 bases and J by 5 bases, 6 bases remained unmatched. The CDR3 loop spans 15 amino acids. Germline CDR1 is MNHEY and CDR2 is SVGEGT.

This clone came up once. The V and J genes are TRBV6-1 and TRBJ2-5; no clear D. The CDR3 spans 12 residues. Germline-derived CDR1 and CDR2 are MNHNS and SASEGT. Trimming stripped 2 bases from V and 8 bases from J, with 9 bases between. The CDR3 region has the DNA TGTGCCAGCAGTGAACTTCTTCTTACCCAGTACTTC. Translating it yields CASSELLLTQYF.

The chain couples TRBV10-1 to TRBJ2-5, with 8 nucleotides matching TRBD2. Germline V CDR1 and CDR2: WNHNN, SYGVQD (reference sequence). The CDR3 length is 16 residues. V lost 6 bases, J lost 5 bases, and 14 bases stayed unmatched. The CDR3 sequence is CASRGLDQITGETQYF. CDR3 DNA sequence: TGCGCCAGCAGGGGACTAGACCAGATTACGGGGGAGACCCAGTACTTC.

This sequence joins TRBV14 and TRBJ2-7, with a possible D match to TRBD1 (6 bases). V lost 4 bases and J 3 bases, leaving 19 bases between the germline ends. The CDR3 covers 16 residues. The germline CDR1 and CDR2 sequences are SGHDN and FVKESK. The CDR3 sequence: CASSRNRVPEYYEQYF. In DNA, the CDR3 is TGTGCCAGCAGCCGCAACAGGGTCCCCGAGTACTACGAGCAGTACTTC. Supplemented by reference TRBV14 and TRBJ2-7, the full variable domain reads EAGVTQFPSHSVIEKGQTVTLRCDPISGHDNLYWYRRVMGKEIKFLLHFVKESKQDESGMPNNRFLAERTGGTYSTLKVQPAELEDSGVYFCASSRNRVPEYYEQYFGPGTRLTVT.

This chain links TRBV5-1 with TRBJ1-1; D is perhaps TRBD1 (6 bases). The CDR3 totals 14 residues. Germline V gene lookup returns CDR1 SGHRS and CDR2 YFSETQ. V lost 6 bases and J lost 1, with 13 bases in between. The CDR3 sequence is CASIQGPSNTEAFF. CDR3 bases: TGCGCCAGCATCCAGGGGCCCTCGAACACTGAAGCTTTCTTT.

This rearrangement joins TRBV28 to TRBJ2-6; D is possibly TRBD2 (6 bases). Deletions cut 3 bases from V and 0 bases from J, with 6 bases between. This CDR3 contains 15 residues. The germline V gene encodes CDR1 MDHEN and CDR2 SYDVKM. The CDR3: CASSLGGSGANVLTF. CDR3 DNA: TGTGCCAGCAGTTTGGGGGGCTCTGGGGCCAACGTCCTGACTTTC.

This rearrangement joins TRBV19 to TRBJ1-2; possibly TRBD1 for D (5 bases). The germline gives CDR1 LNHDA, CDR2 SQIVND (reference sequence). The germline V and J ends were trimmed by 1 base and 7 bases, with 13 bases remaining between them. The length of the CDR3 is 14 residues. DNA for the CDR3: TGTGCCAGTAGTATAGGAAGCAGGGAAGGTGGCTACACCTTC. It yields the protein CASSIGSREGGYTF.

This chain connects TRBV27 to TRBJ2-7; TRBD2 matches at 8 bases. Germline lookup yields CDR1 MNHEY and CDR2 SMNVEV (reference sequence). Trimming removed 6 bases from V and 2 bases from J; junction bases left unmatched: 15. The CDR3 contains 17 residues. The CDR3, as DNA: TGTGCCAGCAGACCTACGGGGGGGCGAATACGGACCTACGAGCAGTACTTC. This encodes CASRPTGGRIRTYEQYF.

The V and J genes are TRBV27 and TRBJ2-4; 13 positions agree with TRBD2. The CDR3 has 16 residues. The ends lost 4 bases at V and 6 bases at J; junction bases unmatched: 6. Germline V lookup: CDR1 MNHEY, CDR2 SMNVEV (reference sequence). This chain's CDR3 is CASSSGRLAGGNIQYF. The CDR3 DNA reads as TGTGCCAGCAGTTCCGGTCGACTAGCGGGGGGAAACATTCAGTACTTC.

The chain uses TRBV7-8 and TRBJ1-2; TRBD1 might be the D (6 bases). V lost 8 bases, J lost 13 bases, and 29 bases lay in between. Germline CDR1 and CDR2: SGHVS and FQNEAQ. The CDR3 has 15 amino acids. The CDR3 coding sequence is TGTGCCAGCCAGAGAGGGGGTTCGACAGCGGTTAATCCCACCTTC. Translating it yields CASQRGGSTAVNPTF.

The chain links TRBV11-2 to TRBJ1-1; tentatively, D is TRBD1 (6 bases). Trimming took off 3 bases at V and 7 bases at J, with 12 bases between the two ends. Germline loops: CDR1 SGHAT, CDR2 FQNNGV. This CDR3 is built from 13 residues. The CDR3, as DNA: TGTGCCAGCAGCTTCTCATGGGGGCGTGAAGCTTTCTTT. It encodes CASSFSWGREAFF.

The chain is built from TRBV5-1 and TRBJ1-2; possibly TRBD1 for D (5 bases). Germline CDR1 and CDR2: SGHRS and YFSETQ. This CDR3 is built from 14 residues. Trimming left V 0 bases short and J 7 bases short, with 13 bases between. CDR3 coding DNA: TGCGCCAGCAGCTTGGTAGCCAGCCAGGGTGGCTACACCTTC. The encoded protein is CASSLVASQGGYTF.

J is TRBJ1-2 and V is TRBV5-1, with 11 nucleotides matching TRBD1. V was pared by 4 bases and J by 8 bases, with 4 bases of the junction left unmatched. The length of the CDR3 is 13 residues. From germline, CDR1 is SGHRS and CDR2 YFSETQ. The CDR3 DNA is TGCGCCAGCAGCCTCGGACAGGGGGCGGGCTACACCTTC. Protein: CASSLGQGAGYTF.

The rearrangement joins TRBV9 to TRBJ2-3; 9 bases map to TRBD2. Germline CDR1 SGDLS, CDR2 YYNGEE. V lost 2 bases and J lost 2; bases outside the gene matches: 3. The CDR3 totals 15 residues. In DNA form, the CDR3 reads TGTGCCAGCAGCGTTCTAGCGGGGACCACAGATACGCAGTATTTT. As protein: CASSVLAGTTDTQYF.

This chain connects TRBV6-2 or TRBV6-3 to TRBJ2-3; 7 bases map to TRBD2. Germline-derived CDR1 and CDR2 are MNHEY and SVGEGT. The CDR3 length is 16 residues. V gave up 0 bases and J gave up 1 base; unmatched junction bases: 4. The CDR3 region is CASSYSNRGGTDTQYF. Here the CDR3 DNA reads TGTGCCAGCAGTTACTCGAATCGGGGGGGCACAGATACGCAGTATTTT.

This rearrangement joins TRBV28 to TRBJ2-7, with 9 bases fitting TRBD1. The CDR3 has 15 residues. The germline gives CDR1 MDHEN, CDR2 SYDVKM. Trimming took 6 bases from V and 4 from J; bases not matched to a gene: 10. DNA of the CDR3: TGTGCCAGCAGGGGCGGTGGGACAGGGAGGTACGAGCAGTACTTC. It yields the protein CASRGGGTGRYEQYF.

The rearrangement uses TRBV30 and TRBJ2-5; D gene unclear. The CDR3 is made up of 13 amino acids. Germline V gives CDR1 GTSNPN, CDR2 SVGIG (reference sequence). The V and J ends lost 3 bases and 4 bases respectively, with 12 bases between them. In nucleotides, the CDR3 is TGTGCCTGGAGAGCCCCCTTTGGAGAGACCCAGTACTTC. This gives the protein CAWRAPFGETQYF.